These 7 T cell receptor beta chains were all obtained from the same sample, sequenced in a study of high-grade serous ovarian cancer treatment subgroups. Tumor tissue was taken before any definitive surgery or chemotherapy was given. Sequenced by immunoSEQ multiplex PCR; TCRdb stores in-frame clones only, minus some. The data show roughly 510 clones, about 69% seen once. Specimen: tumor tissue. Receptors were obtained from a human donor with high-grade serous ovarian cancer.

The V gene is TRBV19, the J gene TRBJ2-7; D may match TRBD1 or TRBD2 (5 bases each). The CDR3 runs 14 residues. CDR1 and CDR2 from the germline V gene are LNHDA and SQIVND (reference sequence). Trimming shortened V by 5 bases and J by 0 bases, and 11 bases separated the two germline ends. This chain's CDR3 is CASSPGTGSYEQYF. The DNA of the CDR3 is TGTGCCAGTAGTCCGGGGACGGGCTCCTACGAGCAGTACTTC.

This clone has just a few counts. Here the CDR3 reads CTSSPGQWSYTF. In DNA form, the CDR3 reads TGCACCAGCAGCCCGGGACAGTGGAGCTACACCTTC. The chain recombines TRBV1 with TRBJ1-2; the table's D call, TRBD1, was not checked against the DNA. TRBV1 is listed as a pseudogene. The CDR3 sequence is 12 residues long.

The chain uses TRBV7-2 and TRBJ2-5; D remains unclear. This CDR3 is 13 amino acids long. The V end lost 5 bases, the J end lost 2 bases, and 9 bases lay between the germline ends. Germline CDR1 and CDR2: SGHTA and FQGNSA. The CDR3 spells CASSPPDQETQYF. The CDR3 DNA follows: TGTGCCAGCAGCCCCCCCGATCAAGAGACCCAGTACTTC.

The J gene is TRBJ2-5, the V gene TRBV6-5; 11 nucleotides agree with TRBD2. Judging by the DNA end, TRBJ2-7 fits better; the J call may be wrong. Germline V lookup: CDR1 MNHEY, CDR2 SVGAGI. The CDR3 contains 14 residues. CDR3 region: CASSWLAGGNEQYF. Written as DNA, the CDR3 is TGTGCCAGCAGTTGGCTAGCGGGAGGAAACGAGCAGTACTTC.

The V call is TRBV5-1, the J call TRBJ2-7; D might be TRBD1 or TRBD2, each matching 6 bases. CDR3 size: 14 residues. Germline V gives CDR1 SGHRS, CDR2 YFSETQ. V dropped 5 bases and J dropped 6 bases, with 18 bases sitting between them. The CDR3, as DNA: TGCGCCAGCAGTATAGGGGGGAAGGGGCTCGAGCAGTACTTC. Amino acids: CASSIGGKGLEQYF.

V is TRBV6-1 and J is TRBJ1-5; perhaps TRBD1 as D (6 bases). Between the trimmed V and J ends, which lost 7 bases and 8 bases, there was a span of 21 bases. The length of the CDR3 is 15 residues. Germline values: CDR1 MNHNS, CDR2 SASEGT. For the CDR3, the DNA is TGTGCCAGCACCTGGCGGGGGGGCTCAGAGGAGCCCCAGCATTTT. It yields the protein CASTWRGGSEEPQHF.

The rearrangement links TRBV28 to TRBJ2-7; no reliable D call. V lost 6 bases to trimming and J lost 3 bases, with 9 bases between them. The CDR3 extends over 12 amino acids. Germline V gives CDR1 MDHEN, CDR2 SYDVKM. In DNA form, the CDR3 reads TGTGCCAGCAGCCCACGGGTCTACGAGCAGTACTTC. Its protein product is CASSPRVYEQYF.